Each of the 19 T cell receptor beta chains below was sequenced from the same sample in a study of T cells after yellow fever vaccination. Each CDR3 protein gets one entry after TCRdb re-called the 5' RACE reads with MiXCR. The sample lists about 340,000 distinct CDR3 sequences, 3% to 4.5% occurring once. The material was PBMCs, obtained 5 days after the yellow fever booster vaccination. These receptors were obtained from a man younger than 35 who received the YFV17D yellow fever vaccine.

V and J are TRBV7-8 and TRBJ1-5; D gene ambiguous. V was trimmed by 2 bases and J by 6 bases, leaving 8 bases between them. Germline V gene data show CDR1 as SGHVS and CDR2 as FQNEAQ. The CDR3 extends over 13 amino acids. The CDR3 nucleotides read TGTGCCAGCAGCTTAAATGCTGTTCAGCCCCAGCATTTT. Translation: CASSLNAVQPQHF.

V gene TRBV20-1 combines with J gene TRBJ2-1, with 10 bases matching TRBD2. Per germline, CDR1 DFQATT and CDR2 SNEGSKA (reference sequence). There are 15 residues in the CDR3. J gave up 2 bases and V 4 bases, and 5 bases lay outside the gene matches. The CDR3 DNA sequence: TGCAGTGCTACCGAACTAGCGGGGCCCTACAATGAGCAGTTCTTC. Protein product: CSATELAGPYNEQFF.

This clonotype was detected ten times or more. V and J are TRBV20-1 and TRBJ1-1, with D possibly TRBD1 on 6 matching bases. CDR3 length: 14 amino acids. Germline CDR1 is DFQATT and CDR2 is SNEGSKA (reference sequence). V lost 1 base and J lost 6, with 15 bases in between. The CDR3 DNA sequence: TGCAGTGCTAGAGTCAGGGGTTTGAGGCCTGAAGCTTTCTTT. Its translation is CSARVRGLRPEAFF.

This chain links TRBV4-1 with TRBJ1-6; D gene unclear. V was trimmed by 1 base and J by 7 bases, leaving 5 bases between them. This CDR3 has 13 amino acids. Germline-derived CDR1 and CDR2 are MGHRA and YSYEKL. As DNA, the CDR3 is TGCGCCAGCAGCCAAGTGCAGAATTCACCCCTCCACTTT. Translation: CASSQVQNSPLHF.

This clonotype was seen ten or more times. The chain carries TRBV5-1 and TRBJ1-3; D not certain. Trimming removed 1 base at V and 4 bases at J, with 12 bases between. CDR1 and CDR2 from the germline V gene are SGHRS and YFSETQ. The CDR3 is made up of 15 amino acids. CDR3 protein: CASSLLQPSGNTIYF. The CDR3 region has the DNA TGCGCCAGCAGCTTGTTACAACCGAGCGGAAACACCATATATTTT.

This clonotype has more than one count but fewer than ten. This chain links TRBV24-1 with TRBJ2-1; D remains ambiguous. Germline values: CDR1 KGHDR, CDR2 SFDVKD. The CDR3 runs 9 residues. V was trimmed by 8 bases and J by 5 bases, leaving 0 bases between them. The CDR3: CATNNEQFF. The CDR3 DNA is TGTGCCACCAACAATGAGCAGTTCTTC.

This clonotype was detected only a few times. The chain joins TRBV12-3 or TRBV12-4 to TRBJ2-2; D is perhaps TRBD2 (6 bases). The CDR3 contains 15 residues. Trimming removed 5 bases at V and 1 base at J, with 11 bases between. The CDR3 spells CASSPYSGNTGELFF. CDR3 sequence (DNA): TGTGCCAGCAGTCCCTATAGCGGGAACACCGGGGAGCTGTTTTTT.

At least ten counts were recorded for this clonotype. V and J are TRBV25-1 and TRBJ2-6; no clear D gene. Germline V CDR1 and CDR2: MGHDK, SYGVNS. The CDR3 is 16 residues long. V was trimmed by 0 bases and J by 0 bases, leaving 6 bases between them. The chain's CDR3 is CASSEYGSSGANVLTF. The CDR3 DNA follows: TGTGCCAGCAGTGAATATGGCAGCTCTGGGGCCAACGTCCTGACTTTC.

This clonotype was recorded at least ten times. The gene calls are TRBV27 and TRBJ1-6; weak D call: TRBD1 (5 bases). The CDR3 totals 12 residues. V was shortened by 6 bases and J by 10 bases, with 10 bases between the two germline ends. Per germline, CDR1 MNHEY and CDR2 SMNVEV (reference sequence). CDR3 sequence reads: CASRAWGSPLHF. The DNA of the CDR3 is TGTGCCAGCAGGGCCTGGGGCTCACCCCTCCACTTT.

This clonotype was seen at least ten times. V usage is TRBV7-3 and J usage is TRBJ1-1; D is undetermined. Germline V lookup: CDR1 SGHTA, CDR2 FQGTGA. The CDR3 totals 13 residues. The V gene lost 3 bases and the J gene lost 0 bases, with 5 bases spanning the gap. CDR3 sequence reads: CASSFNMNTEAFF. CDR3 coding DNA: TGTGCCAGCAGCTTCAACATGAACACTGAAGCTTTCTTT.

In this sample, this clonotype turned up a few times. This rearrangement joins TRBV20-1 to TRBJ1-1; perhaps TRBD1 as D (6 bases). V was trimmed by 5 bases and J by 7 bases, leaving 23 bases between them. This CDR3 comprises 15 residues. CDR1 DFQATT and CDR2 SNEGSKA come from the germline V gene (reference sequence). CDR3 bases: TGCAGTGCTTCTCAACCGTTTCCTGGACAGTATGAAGCTTTCTTT. This gives the protein CSASQPFPGQYEAFF.

This clonotype is deemed large (0.1 to 1%). The chain employs TRBV12-3 or TRBV12-4 and TRBJ2-2; D gene unclear. The CDR3 is 16 residues long. V was shortened by 7 bases and J by 2 bases, with 17 bases between the two germline ends. The chain's CDR3 is CASTHLRNINTGELFF. The CDR3, as DNA: TGTGCCAGCACACACCTTCGGAACATCAACACCGGGGAGCTGTTTTTT.

The V gene is TRBV7-9, the J gene TRBJ1-6, with TRBD1 identical over 7 bases. CDR3 size: 15 residues. The germline CDR1 and CDR2 sequences are SEHNR and FQNEAQ (reference sequence). After removal of 4 bases from V and 7 bases from J, the junction contained 7 bases not matched to a gene. Here the CDR3 reads CASSSRQGSNSPLHF. As DNA, the CDR3 is TGTGCCAGCAGCTCACGACAGGGATCGAATTCACCCCTCCACTTT.

This clonotype was counted between two and nine times. This chain links TRBV7-2 with TRBJ2-7, with TRBD2 matching over 9 bases. This CDR3 region has 15 residues. V was clipped by 1 base and J by 2 bases; unmatched bases: 3. Germline V lookup: CDR1 SGHTA, CDR2 FQGNSA. The CDR3: CASSLGGGATYEQYV. The CDR3 nucleotides are TGTGCCAGCAGCTTAGGCGGGGGGGCAACCTACGAGCAGTACGTC.

This clonotype has only a few counts. The V gene is TRBV4-2, the J gene TRBJ2-3; 16 bases agree with TRBD2. The CDR3 extends over 18 amino acids. V lost 5 bases, J lost 6 bases, and 11 bases stayed unmatched. The germline V gene encodes CDR1 LGHNA and CDR2 YNFKEQ. CDR3 nucleotides: TGTGCCAGCAGCTGGCCCGGGACTAGCGGGGGGGCCATGGATACGCAGTATTTT. Translated, it gives CASSWPGTSGGAMDTQYF.

V is TRBV7-2 and J is TRBJ2-3, with D possibly matching TRBD1 (5 bases). V was trimmed by 5 bases and J by 2 bases, leaving 8 bases between them. This CDR3 contains 13 residues. Germline V lookup: CDR1 SGHTA, CDR2 FQGNSA. The DNA for the CDR3 is TGTGCCAGCAGCCCAGGGATCACAGATACGCAGTATTTT. It translates to CASSPGITDTQYF.

V is TRBV12-3 or TRBV12-4 and J is TRBJ2-7, with 9 bases fitting TRBD1. The CDR3 is made up of 14 amino acids. Trimming at V came to 5 bases and at J to 1 base, leaving 3 bases not matched to a gene. The CDR3 DNA reads as TGTGCCAGCAGTGAGGACAGGGGTTCCTACGAGCAGTACTTC. Protein sequence: CASSEDRGSYEQYF.

This clonotype was picked up a small number of times. The rearrangement joins TRBV7-9 to TRBJ2-1; TRBD2 matches at 8 bases. Germline values: CDR1 SEHNR, CDR2 FQNEAQ (reference sequence). The CDR3 is 14 residues long. The J segment lost 7 bases and the V segment lost 11 bases, leaving 13 bases of the junction unmatched. The CDR3 nucleotides read TGTGCCGCTTGGTCGGCGGGGGGACCGAATGAGCAGTTCTTC. This encodes CAAWSAGGPNEQFF.

This clonotype came up many times. The chain carries TRBV6-2 or TRBV6-3 and TRBJ1-2; possible D gene TRBD1, 5 bases. Trimming removed 6 bases from V and 0 bases from J, with 14 bases in between. Looked up from germline, CDR1 is MNHEY and CDR2 is SVGEGT. CDR3 size: 15 residues. CDR3 loop: CASRIEDNTNYGYTF. DNA for the CDR3: TGTGCCAGCAGAATTGAGGACAACACTAACTATGGCTACACCTTC.